This T cell receptor beta chain stems from a study of siplizumab effects on memory and regulatory T cells. The table came from immunoSEQ multiplex PCR; TCRdb's copy has only in-frame clones and leaves some out. The data contain around 100,000 clones, 80% to 95% of them singletons. This clone was seen only once. Between the trimmed V and J ends, which lost 7 bases and 7 bases, there was a span of 19 bases. CDR3 length: 14 residues. Germline assignment: CDR1 SNHLY and CDR2 FYNNEI. Source material: CD4+ T cells sorted from blood. The receptor was isolated from a human donor in good health. The gene calls are TRBV2 and TRBJ1-2, with D perhaps matching TRBD1 (5 bases). The CDR3 sequence: CASILGLYGGGYTF. The CDR3 bases are TGTGCCAGCATATTGGGCCTGTACGGGGGTGGCTACACCTTC.